This is a list of T cell receptor beta chains from one sample in a study of shared clonotypes between healthy human individuals. The assay was immunoSEQ multiplex PCR, and TCRdb's table has in-frame clones only and misses some. Of about 2.2 million clones listed, 85% to 95% are singletons. Sequenced sample: naive CD8+ T cells from PBMCs. These receptors came from a man aged 18 to 30 in good health. Some clones in this sample may be carry-over from other donors' samples. CDR3s include the opening cysteine and the closing phenylalanine or tryptophan. D genes are given only for firm matches. For some rows the clone size is stated as once, few or many, or as a class when expanded; others skip it.

TRBJ2-7 - TRBV14 - CASSAFLVYEQYF TGTGCCAGCTCAGCCTTTCTGGTATACGAGCAGTACTTC
TRBJ2-1 once TRBV10-3 - CAIAVANAVEQFF TGTGCCATCGCGGTAGCGAACGCGGTTGAGCAGTTCTTC
TRBJ1-2 few TRBV27 - CASSTRRGGDNYGYTF TGTGCCAGCAGTACTCGACGGGGAGGGGACAACTATGGCTACACCTTC
TRBJ2-7 - TRBV5-1 - CASSWAAQGSYEQYF TGCGCCAGCAGCTGGGCGGCCCAGGGATCCTACGAGCAGTACTTC
TRBJ2-7 - TRBV27 TRBD2 CASSLRLAGAYEQYF TGTGCCAGCAGTTTAAGACTAGCGGGAGCATACGAGCAGTACTTC
TRBJ2-7 - TRBV7-9 - CASSLGGPSEQYF TGTGCCAGCAGCTTAGGAGGCCCTAGTGAGCAGTACTTC
TRBJ2-1 - TRBV7-3 TRBD2 CASSLRPGGTYNEQFF TGTGCCAGCAGCTTACGCCCGGGGGGAACCTACAATGAGCAGTTCTTC
TRBJ2-7 - TRBV11-2 TRBD1 CASSLGQEHYEQYF TGTGCCAGCAGCCTGGGACAGGAGCACTACGAGCAGTACTTC
TRBJ2-7 - TRBV7-6 - CASSPASGDYEQYF TGTGCCAGCAGCCCGGCGTCGGGGGACTACGAGCAGTACTTC
TRBJ1-2 - TRBV29-1 - CSVELPEGFYGYTF TGCAGCGTTGAGCTCCCCGAGGGATTCTATGGCTACACCTTC
TRBJ2-5 once TRBV27 TRBD1 CASRSPGTGGRWQETQYF TGTGCCAGCCGGTCCCCCGGGACAGGGGGCAGGTGGCAAGAGACCCAGTACTTC
TRBJ2-2 - TRBV9 - CASSPVLGPGELFF TGTGCCAGCAGCCCAGTTTTGGGGCCCGGGGAGCTGTTTTTT
TRBJ2-3 - TRBV11-2 TRBD1 CASSLVLGQLRPDTQYF TGTGCCAGCAGCTTAGTTTTGGGACAGCTACGACCAGATACGCAGTATTTT
TRBJ2-1 - TRBV5-1 TRBD2 CASSKGTSGTDYNEQFF TGCGCCAGCAGCAAGGGGACTAGCGGAACTGACTACAATGAGCAGTTCTTC
TRBJ1-5 few TRBV2 - CASSDGEGNQPQHF TGTGCCAGCAGTGACGGGGAGGGCAATCAGCCCCAGCATTTT
TRBJ2-1 - TRBV7-9 - CASSLFGPWNEQFF TGTGCCAGCAGCTTATTCGGCCCTTGGAATGAGCAGTTCTTC
TRBJ2-7 - TRBV5-4 TRBD2 CASSSGLAASYEQYF TGTGCCAGCAGCTCGGGACTAGCGGCCTCCTACGAGCAGTACTTC
TRBJ1-2 - TRBV9 - CASSVQGNYGYTF TGTGCCAGCAGCGTACAGGGCAACTATGGCTACACCTTC
TRBJ2-7 - TRBV7-2 TRBD2 CASSTRTSAPQTAYEQYF TGTGCCAGCAGCACGCGGACTAGCGCGCCCCAAACCGCCTACGAGCAGTACTTC
TRBJ1-5 - TRBV27 - CASSLLSDRNQPQHF TGTGCCAGCAGTTTATTATCTGACCGCAATCAGCCCCAGCATTTT
TRBJ2-1 - TRBV5-4 - CASSSPDKYNEQFF TGTGCCAGCAGCTCACCAGACAAGTACAATGAGCAGTTCTTC
TRBJ2-2 - TRBV27 TRBD1 CASTFTRDRVNTGELFF TGTGCCAGCACCTTTACCCGGGACAGGGTTAACACCGGGGAGCTGTTTTTT
TRBJ1-2 - TRBV27 TRBD1 CASSGWTGANYGYTF TGTGCCAGCAGTGGATGGACAGGGGCCAACTATGGCTACACCTTC
TRBJ2-1 - TRBV5-1 TRBD1 CASSFRQGRPSYNEQFF TGCGCCAGCAGCTTCAGACAGGGCCGCCCATCCTACAATGAGCAGTTCTTC
TRBJ2-1 - TRBV7-8 TRBD2 CASIQFRTRNNEQFF TGTGCCAGCATCCAATTTAGGACTAGGAACAATGAGCAGTTCTTC
TRBJ2-1 - TRBV5-1 TRBD2 CASTTSGQYNEQFF TGCGCCAGCACGACTAGCGGTCAGTACAATGAGCAGTTCTTC
TRBJ2-3 once TRBV7-9 - CASSPGGADTQYF TGTGCCAGCAGCCCCGGGGGCGCAGATACGCAGTATTTT
TRBJ2-7 - TRBV5-6 - CASSFKQISYEQYF TGTGCCAGCAGCTTCAAGCAGATCTCCTACGAGCAGTACTTC
TRBJ1-2 - TRBV4-1 - CASSQEWTGGRDYGYTF TGCGCCAGCAGCCAAGAATGGACCGGGGGCAGGGACTATGGCTACACCTTC
TRBJ2-2 - TRBV27 - CASSLRVGKGRTGELFF TGTGCCAGCAGTTTAAGGGTAGGGAAAGGGAGGACCGGGGAGCTGTTTTTT
TRBJ2-7 - TRBV4-3 - CASSQGRGGHEQYF TGCGCCAGCAGCCAAGGCCGCGGGGGCCACGAGCAGTACTTC
TRBJ1-1 - TRBV5-4 - CASSPSPWDRGPKTEAFF TGTGCCAGCAGCCCCTCGCCGTGGGATAGGGGCCCCAAAACTGAAGCTTTCTTT
TRBJ2-3 - TRBV13 - CASSLSGIPDTQYF TGTGCCAGCAGCCTATCCGGGATCCCAGATACGCAGTATTTT
TRBJ1-4 - TRBV6-9 - CASSYGGDGPRTGNEKLFF TGTGCCAGCAGTTATGGCGGAGATGGCCCCCGGACGGGGAATGAAAAACTGTTTTTT
TRBJ1-5 - TRBV19 - CASSMRSGVQPQHF TGTGCCAGTAGTATGCGATCGGGGGTTCAGCCCCAGCATTTT
TRBJ1-5 - TRBV6-5 TRBD1 CASSSTGSNQPQHF TGTGCCAGCAGCTCGACAGGGAGCAATCAGCCCCAGCATTTT
TRBJ2-1 - TRBV27 TRBD2 CASSPIGLAGNEQFF TGTGCCAGCAGTCCGATCGGACTAGCCGGCAATGAGCAGTTCTTC
TRBJ2-7 - TRBV28 - CASSSGPLDEQYF TGTGCCAGCAGTTCGGGACCCCTCGACGAGCAGTACTTC
TRBJ1-5 - TRBV19 - CASSMYREVNQPQHF TGTGCCAGTAGTATGTACAGGGAGGTAAATCAGCCCCAGCATTTT
TRBJ2-7 - TRBV27 TRBD2 CASSPTSANYEQYF TGTGCCAGCAGTCCGACTAGCGCCAACTACGAGCAGTACTTC
TRBJ2-1 few TRBV19 TRBD2 CASSIDRASGDNEQFF TGTGCCAGTAGTATAGATCGGGCTAGCGGGGACAATGAGCAGTTCTTC
TRBJ2-7 - TRBV2 - CASSDNSWGSYEQYF TGTGCCAGCAGTGACAACAGCTGGGGCTCCTACGAGCAGTACTTC
TRBJ2-7 - TRBV9 TRBD2 CASSMGTSGYEQYF TGTGCCAGCAGCATGGGGACTAGCGGCTACGAGCAGTACTTC
TRBJ2-7 - TRBV9 - CASSVRGGSYEQYF TGTGCCAGCAGCGTTCGAGGGGGGTCCTACGAGCAGTACTTC
TRBJ2-1 - TRBV11-1 TRBD2 CASSSTSGPYNEQFF TGTGCCAGCAGCTCGACTAGCGGACCTTACAATGAGCAGTTCTTC
TRBJ1-3 - TRBV7-9 - CASSPYFGGLSGNTIYF TGTGCCAGCAGCCCCTACTTTGGGGGACTATCTGGAAACACCATATATTTT
TRBJ2-3 - TRBV15 - CATSRGDRGTQYF TGTGCCACCAGCAGGGGGGATCGTGGTACGCAGTATTTT
TRBJ2-7 - TRBV15 - CATSRAFGGGRGYEQYF TGTGCCACCAGCAGAGCTTTCGGAGGAGGTCGCGGTTACGAGCAGTACTTC